The 9 T cell receptor beta chains below were found in one sample sequenced in a study of blood T cell repertoires in COVID-19. The method was immunoSEQ multiplex PCR; TCRdb's version includes in-frame clones alone and lacks a portion of them. The data hold 250,000 to 400,000 clones, with around 88% observed a single time. The source material was peripheral blood. These receptors all stem from a young woman with COVID-19, enrolled during active disease.

This sequence joins TRBV30 and TRBJ1-1; D gene unclear. Per the germline V gene, CDR1 is GTSNPN and CDR2 is SVGIG (reference sequence). This CDR3 spans 13 amino acids. Trimming removed 3 bases from V and 0 bases from J, with 8 bases in between. CDR3 amino acids: CAWRGSLNTEAFF. The CDR3 DNA sequence: TGTGCCTGGAGGGGCAGCTTGAACACTGAAGCTTTCTTT.

The genes are TRBV9 and TRBJ2-1; 9 bases match TRBD2. The junction had 4 bases not matched to a gene; V was cut back by 0 bases and J by 6 bases. Germline CDR1 and CDR2: SGDLS and YYNGEE. This CDR3 spans 15 amino acids. CDR3 in amino acids: CASSVGTSAGNEQFF. CDR3 sequence (DNA): TGTGCCAGCAGCGTAGGGACTAGCGCAGGCAATGAGCAGTTCTTC.

As DNA, the CDR3 is TGTGCCAGCTCACCGGGACAGGGGGCCCACGAGCAGTACTTC. Its translation: CASSPGQGAHEQYF. The rearrangement links TRBV18 to TRBJ2-7; 12 bases fit TRBD1. The CDR3 has 14 residues. The junction had 2 bases not matched to a gene; V was cut back by 3 bases and J by 5 bases. Germline CDR1 reads KGHSH; CDR2 reads LQKENI.

The chain employs TRBV4-1 and TRBJ1-1; a possible D gene is TRBD1 (6 bases). The CDR3 runs 16 residues. Deletions cut 4 bases from V and 3 bases from J, with 18 bases between. The germline gives CDR1 MGHRA, CDR2 YSYEKL. The CDR3 spells CASSPEGAGAYTEAFF. CDR3 sequence (DNA): TGCGCCAGCAGCCCCGAGGGAGCAGGGGCTTACACTGAAGCTTTCTTT.

The chain joins TRBV3-1 (or the pseudogene TRBV3-2) to TRBJ1-2, with unresolved D. Per the germline V gene, CDR1 is LGHDT and CDR2 is YNNKEL (reference sequence). The V end lost 3 bases, the J end lost 4 bases, and 6 bases lay between the germline ends. This CDR3 is built from 12 residues. CDR3 sequence: CASSHVGYGYTF. In nucleotides, the CDR3 is TGTGCCAGCAGCCATGTCGGCTATGGCTACACCTTC.

This chain joins TRBV29-1 and TRBJ2-5; no definite D call. Per the germline V gene, CDR1 is SQVTM and CDR2 is ANQGSEA. The V gene lost 4 bases and the J gene lost 1 base, with 16 bases spanning the gap. The CDR3 is 15 amino acids. As DNA, the CDR3 is TGCAGCGTTGCCCTCGTACATCGATTCCAAGAGACCCAGTACTTC. Protein product: CSVALVHRFQETQYF.

This rearrangement joins TRBV3-1 (or the pseudogene TRBV3-2) to TRBJ1-2, with D possibly being TRBD1 (5 bases). The germline CDR1 and CDR2 sequences are LGHDT and YNNKEL (reference sequence). The V and J ends lost 2 bases and 8 bases respectively, with 18 bases between them. The CDR3 has 15 residues. The CDR3 sequence is CASSQRPGQGGGYTF. The CDR3 nucleotides read TGTGCCAGCAGCCAAAGACCAGGGCAGGGTGGAGGCTACACCTTC.

The CDR3 sequence: CASSGTGGIGELFF. CDR3 sequence (DNA): TGTGCCAGCAGCGGAACAGGGGGCATCGGGGAGCTGTTTTTT. The rearrangement links TRBV9 to TRBJ2-2, with 9 bases fitting TRBD1. Germline lookup yields CDR1 SGDLS and CDR2 YYNGEE. The CDR3 totals 14 residues. J lost 7 bases, V lost 3 bases, and 4 bases had no gene match.

The chain links TRBV19 to TRBJ2-1; 7 positions agree with TRBD1. CDR1 is LNHDA, CDR2 SQIVND, per germline (reference sequence). J was trimmed by 0 bases and V by 3 bases; bases with no gene match: 2. The length of the CDR3 is 15 residues. CDR3 amino acids: CASSMDRSSYNEQFF. The DNA of the CDR3 is TGTGCCAGTAGTATGGACAGGAGCTCCTACAATGAGCAGTTCTTC.